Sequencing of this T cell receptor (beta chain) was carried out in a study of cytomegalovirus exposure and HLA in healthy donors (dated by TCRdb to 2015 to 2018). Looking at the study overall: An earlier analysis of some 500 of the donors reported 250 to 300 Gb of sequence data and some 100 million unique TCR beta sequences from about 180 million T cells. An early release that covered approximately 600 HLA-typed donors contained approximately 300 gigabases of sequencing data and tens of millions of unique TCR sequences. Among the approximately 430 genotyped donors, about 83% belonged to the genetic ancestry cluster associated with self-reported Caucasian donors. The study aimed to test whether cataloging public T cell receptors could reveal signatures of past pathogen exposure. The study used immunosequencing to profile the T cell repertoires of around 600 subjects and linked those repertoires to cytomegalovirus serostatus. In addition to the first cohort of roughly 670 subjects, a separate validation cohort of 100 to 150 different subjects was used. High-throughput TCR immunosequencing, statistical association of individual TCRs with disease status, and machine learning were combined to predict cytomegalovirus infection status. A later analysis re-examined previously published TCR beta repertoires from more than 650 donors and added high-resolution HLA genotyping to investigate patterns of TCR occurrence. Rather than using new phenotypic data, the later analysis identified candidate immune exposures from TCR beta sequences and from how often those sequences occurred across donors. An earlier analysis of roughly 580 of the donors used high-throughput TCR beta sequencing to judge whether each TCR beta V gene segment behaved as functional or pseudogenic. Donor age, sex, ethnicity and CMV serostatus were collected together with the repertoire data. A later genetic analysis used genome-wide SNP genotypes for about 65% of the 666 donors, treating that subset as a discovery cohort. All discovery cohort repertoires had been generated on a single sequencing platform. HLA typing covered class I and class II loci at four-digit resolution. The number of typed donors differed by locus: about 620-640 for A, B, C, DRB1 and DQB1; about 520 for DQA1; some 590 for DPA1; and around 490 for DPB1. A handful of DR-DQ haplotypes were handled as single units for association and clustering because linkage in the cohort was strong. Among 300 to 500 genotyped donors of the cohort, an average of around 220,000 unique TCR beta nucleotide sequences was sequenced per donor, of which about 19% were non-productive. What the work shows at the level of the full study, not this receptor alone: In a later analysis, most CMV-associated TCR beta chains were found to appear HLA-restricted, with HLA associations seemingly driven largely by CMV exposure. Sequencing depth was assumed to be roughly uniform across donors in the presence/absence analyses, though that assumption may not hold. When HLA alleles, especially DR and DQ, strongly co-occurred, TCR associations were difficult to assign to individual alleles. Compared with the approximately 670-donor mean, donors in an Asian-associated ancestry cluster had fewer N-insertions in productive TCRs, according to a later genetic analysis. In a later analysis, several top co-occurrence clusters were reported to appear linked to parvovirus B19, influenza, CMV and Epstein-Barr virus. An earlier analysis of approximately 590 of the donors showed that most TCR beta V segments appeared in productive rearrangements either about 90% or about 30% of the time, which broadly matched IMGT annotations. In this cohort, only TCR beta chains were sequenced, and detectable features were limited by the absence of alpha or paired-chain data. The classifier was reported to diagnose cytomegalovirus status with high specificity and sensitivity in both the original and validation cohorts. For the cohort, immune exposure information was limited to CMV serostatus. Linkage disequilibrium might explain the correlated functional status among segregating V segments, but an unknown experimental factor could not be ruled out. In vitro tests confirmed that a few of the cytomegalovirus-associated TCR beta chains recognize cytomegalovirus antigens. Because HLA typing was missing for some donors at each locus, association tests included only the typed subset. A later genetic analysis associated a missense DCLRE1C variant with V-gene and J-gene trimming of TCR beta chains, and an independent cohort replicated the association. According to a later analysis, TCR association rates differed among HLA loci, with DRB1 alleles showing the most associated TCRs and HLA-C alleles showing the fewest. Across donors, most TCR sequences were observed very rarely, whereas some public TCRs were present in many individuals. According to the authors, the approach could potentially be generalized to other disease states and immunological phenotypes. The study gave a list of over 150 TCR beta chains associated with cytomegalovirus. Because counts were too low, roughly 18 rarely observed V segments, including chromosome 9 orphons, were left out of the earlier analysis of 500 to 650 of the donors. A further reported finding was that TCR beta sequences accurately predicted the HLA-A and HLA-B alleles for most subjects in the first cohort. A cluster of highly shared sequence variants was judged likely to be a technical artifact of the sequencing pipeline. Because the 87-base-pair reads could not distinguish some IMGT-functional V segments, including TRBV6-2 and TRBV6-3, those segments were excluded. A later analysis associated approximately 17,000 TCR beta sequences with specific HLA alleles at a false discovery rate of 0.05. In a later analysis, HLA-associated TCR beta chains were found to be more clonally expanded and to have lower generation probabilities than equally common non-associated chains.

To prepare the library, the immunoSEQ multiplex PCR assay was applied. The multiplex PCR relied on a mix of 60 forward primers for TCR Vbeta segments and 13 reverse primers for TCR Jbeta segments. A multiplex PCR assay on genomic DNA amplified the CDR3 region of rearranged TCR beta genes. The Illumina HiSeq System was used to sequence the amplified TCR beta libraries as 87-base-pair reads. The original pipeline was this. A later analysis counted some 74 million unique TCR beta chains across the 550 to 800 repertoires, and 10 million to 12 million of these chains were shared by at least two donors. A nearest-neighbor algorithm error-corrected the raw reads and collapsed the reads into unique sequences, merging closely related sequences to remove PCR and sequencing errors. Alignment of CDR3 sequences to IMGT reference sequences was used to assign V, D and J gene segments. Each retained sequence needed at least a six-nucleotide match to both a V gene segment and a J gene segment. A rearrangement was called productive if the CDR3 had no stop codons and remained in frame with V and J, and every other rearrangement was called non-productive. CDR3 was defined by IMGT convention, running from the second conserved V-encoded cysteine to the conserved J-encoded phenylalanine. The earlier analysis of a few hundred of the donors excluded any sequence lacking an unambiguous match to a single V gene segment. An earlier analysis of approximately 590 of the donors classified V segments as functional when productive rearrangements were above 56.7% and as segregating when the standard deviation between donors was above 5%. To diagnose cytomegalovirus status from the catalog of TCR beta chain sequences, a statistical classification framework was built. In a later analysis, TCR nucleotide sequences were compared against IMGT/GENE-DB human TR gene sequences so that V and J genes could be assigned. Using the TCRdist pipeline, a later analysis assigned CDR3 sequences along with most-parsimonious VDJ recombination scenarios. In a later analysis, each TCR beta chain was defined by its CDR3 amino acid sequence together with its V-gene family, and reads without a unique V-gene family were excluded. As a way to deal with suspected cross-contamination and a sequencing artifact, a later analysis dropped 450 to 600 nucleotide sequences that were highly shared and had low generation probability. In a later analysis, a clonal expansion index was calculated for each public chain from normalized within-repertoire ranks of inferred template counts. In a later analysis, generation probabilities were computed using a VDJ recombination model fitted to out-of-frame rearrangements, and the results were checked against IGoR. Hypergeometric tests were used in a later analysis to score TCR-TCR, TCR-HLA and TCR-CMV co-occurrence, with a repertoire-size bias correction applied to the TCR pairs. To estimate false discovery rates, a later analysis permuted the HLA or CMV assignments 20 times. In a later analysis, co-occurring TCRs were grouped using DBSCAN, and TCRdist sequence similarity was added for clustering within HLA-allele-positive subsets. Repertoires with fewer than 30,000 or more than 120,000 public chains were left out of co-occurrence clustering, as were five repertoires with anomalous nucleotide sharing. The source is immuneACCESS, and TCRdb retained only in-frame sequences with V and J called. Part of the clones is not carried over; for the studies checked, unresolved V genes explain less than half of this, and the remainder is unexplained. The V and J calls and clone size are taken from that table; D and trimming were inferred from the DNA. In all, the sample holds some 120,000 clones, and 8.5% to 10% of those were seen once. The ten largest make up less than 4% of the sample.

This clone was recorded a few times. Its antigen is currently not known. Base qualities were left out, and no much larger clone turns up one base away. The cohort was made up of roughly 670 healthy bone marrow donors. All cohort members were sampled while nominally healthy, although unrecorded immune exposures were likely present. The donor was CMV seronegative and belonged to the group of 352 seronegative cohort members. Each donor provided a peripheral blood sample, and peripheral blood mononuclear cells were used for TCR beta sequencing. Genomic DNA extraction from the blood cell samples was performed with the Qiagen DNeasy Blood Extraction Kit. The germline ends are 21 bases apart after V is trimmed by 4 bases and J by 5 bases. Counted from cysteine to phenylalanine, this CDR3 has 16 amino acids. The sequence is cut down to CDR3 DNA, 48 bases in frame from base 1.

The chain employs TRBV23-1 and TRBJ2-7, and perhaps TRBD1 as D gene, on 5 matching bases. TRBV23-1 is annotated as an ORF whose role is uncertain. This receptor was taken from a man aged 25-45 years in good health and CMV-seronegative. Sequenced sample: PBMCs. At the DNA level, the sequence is TGCGCCAGCAGTCGCCGTTTTAGGGGCGTTATGAACGAGCAGTACTTC. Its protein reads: CASSRRFRGVMNEQYF.